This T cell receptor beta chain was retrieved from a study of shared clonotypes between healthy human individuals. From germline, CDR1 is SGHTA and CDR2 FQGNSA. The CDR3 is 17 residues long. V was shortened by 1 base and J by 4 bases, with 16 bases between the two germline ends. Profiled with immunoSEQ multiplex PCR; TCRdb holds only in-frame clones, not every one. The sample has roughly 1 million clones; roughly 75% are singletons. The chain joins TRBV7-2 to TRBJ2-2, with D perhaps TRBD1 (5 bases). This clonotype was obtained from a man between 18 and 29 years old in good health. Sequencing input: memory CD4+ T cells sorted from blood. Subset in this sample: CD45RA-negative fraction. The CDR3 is CASSLGTPRSSTGELFF. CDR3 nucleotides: TGTGCCAGCAGCTTAGGGACACCCAGAAGTTCCACCGGGGAGCTGTTTTTT.